Included here is one T cell receptor beta chain sequence, with context. What it binds is not known. Not enrolled were patients with uncontrolled infection, other autoimmune disease, pregnancy or lactation. Per the germline V gene, CDR1 is DFQATT and CDR2 is SNEGSKA (reference sequence). J gave up 7 bases and V 6 bases, and 13 bases lay outside the gene matches. CDR3 length: 16 residues. These data are taken from a study of T cells in Graves' hyperthyroidism and ophthalmopathy. The study, taken as a whole, reports: A model using 13 V-J features told ophthalmopathy apart from stable hyperthyroidism. Clonotypes that were expanded in thyroid above 0.001 mostly appeared in blood too.

What was amplified from RNA transcripts were TCR beta CDR3 regions. During a first-round RT-PCR of the TCR CDR3, the HTBI primer set was used. Each CDR3 protein gets one entry after TCRdb re-called the multiplex PCR reads with MiXCR. The table includes a few hundred thousand distinct CDR3 sequences, around a quarter detected once. The sequence was collected from a man between 50 and 59 years old with Graves' hyperthyroidism. This chain links TRBV20-1 with TRBJ2-5; 14 bases match TRBD2. Specimen: blood. Here the CDR3 reads CSATHGLAGGVGTQYF. The CDR3 region has the DNA TGCAGTGCCACACACGGACTAGCGGGAGGAGTCGGGACCCAGTACTTC.